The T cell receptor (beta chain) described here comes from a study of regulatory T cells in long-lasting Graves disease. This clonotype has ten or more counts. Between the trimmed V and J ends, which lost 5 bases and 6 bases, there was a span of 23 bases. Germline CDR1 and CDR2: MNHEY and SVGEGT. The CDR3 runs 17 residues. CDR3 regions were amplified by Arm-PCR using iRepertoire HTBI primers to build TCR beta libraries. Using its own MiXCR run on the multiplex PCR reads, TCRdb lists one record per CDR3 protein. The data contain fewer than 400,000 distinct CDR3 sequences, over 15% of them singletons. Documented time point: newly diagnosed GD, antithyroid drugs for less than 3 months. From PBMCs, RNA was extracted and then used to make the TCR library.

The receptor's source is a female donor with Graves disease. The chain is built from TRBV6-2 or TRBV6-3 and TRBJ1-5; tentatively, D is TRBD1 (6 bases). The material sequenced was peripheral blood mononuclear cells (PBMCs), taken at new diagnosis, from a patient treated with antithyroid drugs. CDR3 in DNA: TGTGCCAGCAGTGAAAAGGGCAGGGGTGTTCGAAGTCAGCCCCAGCATTTT. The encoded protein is CASSEKGRGVRSQPQHF.